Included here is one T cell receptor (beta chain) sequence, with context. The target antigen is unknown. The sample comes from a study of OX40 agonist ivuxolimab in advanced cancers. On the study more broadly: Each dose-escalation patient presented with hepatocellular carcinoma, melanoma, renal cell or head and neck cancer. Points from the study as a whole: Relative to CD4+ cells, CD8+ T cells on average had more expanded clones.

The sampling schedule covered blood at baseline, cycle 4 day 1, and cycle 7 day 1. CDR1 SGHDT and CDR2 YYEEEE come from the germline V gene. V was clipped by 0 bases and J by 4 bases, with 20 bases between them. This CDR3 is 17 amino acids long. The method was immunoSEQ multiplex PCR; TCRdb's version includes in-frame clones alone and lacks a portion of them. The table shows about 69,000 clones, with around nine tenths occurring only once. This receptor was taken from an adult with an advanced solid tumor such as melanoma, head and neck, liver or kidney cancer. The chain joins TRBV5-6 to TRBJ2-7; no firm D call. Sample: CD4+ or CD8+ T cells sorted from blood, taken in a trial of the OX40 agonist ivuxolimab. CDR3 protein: CASSLGRDSLFQYEQYF. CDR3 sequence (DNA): TGTGCCAGCAGCTTGGGGAGAGATTCGTTATTCCAGTACGAGCAGTACTTC.